This T cell receptor beta chain was observed in a study of human T cells and chemical hapten exposure. Trimming pared 4 bases from V and 0 bases from J, leaving 13 bases between. CDR1 LGHDT and CDR2 YNNKEL come from the germline V gene (reference sequence). This CDR3 is 15 amino acids long. Unfractionated whole blood served as the source for total RNA extraction. This clonotype appeared many times. A single record per CDR3 protein comes from TCRdb applying MiXCR to the 5' RACE reads. Among 65,000 to 90,000 distinct CDR3 sequences, roughly 15% were seen once, and the ten largest hold over 6.5%. This TCR derives from a female donor in good health. This chain links TRBV3-1 with TRBJ2-7; no clear D. CDR3 amino acids: CASSRDLLSSYEQYF. In DNA form, the CDR3 reads TGTGCCAGCAGCCGAGACCTTCTAAGCTCCTACGAGCAGTACTTC.